This T cell receptor beta chain was identified during a study of blood T cell repertoires in COVID-19. Overall study context: T cells, B-cell-depleted T cells, or PBMCs provided the cDNA or gDNA that served as material.

This clone has just a few counts. V gave up 1 base and J gave up 6 bases; unmatched junction bases: 7. The CDR3 totals 16 residues. The germline V gene encodes CDR1 SGHDN and CDR2 FVKESK. Clones were sequenced by immunoSEQ multiplex PCR, and TCRdb holds only the in-frame ones, with some missing. The sample consists of some 160,000 clones, 78% of them appearing once. The receptor comes from an elderly woman with acute or convalescent COVID-19. The rearrangement uses TRBV14 and TRBJ2-7; 12 bases match TRBD1. Sequencing was done on a sample of peripheral blood. CDR3 loop: CASSQAWDRGLREQYF. CDR3 sequence (DNA): TGTGCCAGCAGCCAAGCTTGGGACAGGGGGCTCCGCGAGCAGTACTTC.